This T cell receptor beta chain derives from a study of blood T cell repertoires in COVID-19. Repertoires were generated with immunoSEQ multiplex PCR, while TCRdb's copy carries only in-frame clones and drops some. The data hold about 39,000 clones, with around 95% observed a single time. This CDR3 region has 18 residues. V trimming: 2 bases; J trimming: 1 base; junction bases outside the gene matches: 11. Germline V gene sequence: CDR1 SGHRS, CDR2 YFSETQ. Material: peripheral blood. The TCR originated in a human donor with active COVID-19. The donor label of this sample is uncertain. The chain is built from TRBV5-1 and TRBJ2-3; 9 positions agree with TRBD2. CDR3 bases: TGCGCCAGCAGCTTAGAGGGAGCGGGGGGACTCCGCACAGATACGCAGTATTTT. As protein: CASSLEGAGGLRTDTQYF.